The 9 T cell receptor beta chains below were found in one sample sequenced in a study of shared clonotypes between healthy human individuals. Some clones are missing from TCRdb's copy, which holds only in-frame ones; the method was immunoSEQ multiplex PCR. The sample lists 980,000 or so clones; over 60% were seen once. The sequenced sample was memory CD4+ T cells sorted from blood. The subset is: CD45RA-negative fraction. The receptors shown here come from a young man in good health.

The V and J genes are TRBV5-4 and TRBJ1-2; D possibly corresponds to TRBD1 (6 bases). The V end was cut by 1 base, the J end by 2 bases, with 12 bases between. CDR1 is SGHNT and CDR2 is YYREEE in the germline V gene (reference sequence). The CDR3 runs to 15 residues. This chain's CDR3 is CASSLSAGENYGYTF. The CDR3 nucleotides are TGTGCCAGCAGCTTGTCCGCAGGGGAGAACTATGGCTACACCTTC. Supplemented by reference TRBV5-4 and TRBJ1-2, the full variable domain reads ETGVTQSPTHLIKTRGQQVTLRCSSQSGHNTVSWYQQALGQGPQFIFQYYREEENGRGNFPPRFSGLQFPNYSSELNVNALELDDSALYLCASSLSAGENYGYTFGSGTRLTVV.

To note about this clone: Distinct nucleotide sequences in the sample also encode this CDR3. J is TRBJ1-2 and V is TRBV6-5, with TRBD1 identical over 9 bases. Trimming removed 0 bases from V and 2 bases from J; junction bases left unmatched: 1. This CDR3 contains 15 residues. Per germline, CDR1 MNHEY and CDR2 SVGAGI. The CDR3 loop reads CASSYSGQGNYGYTF. CDR3 DNA: TGTGCCAGCAGTTACTCGGGACAGGGAAACTATGGCTACACCTTC.

The chain is built from TRBV6-5 and TRBJ2-5, with a weak D call TRBD2 (6 bases). The V end was cut by 7 bases, the J end by 0 bases, with 12 bases between. The CDR3 loop spans 14 amino acids. Germline CDR1 reads MNHEY; CDR2 reads SVGAGI. The DNA of the CDR3 is TGTGCCAGCACCGCACGGGGGTACCAAGAGACCCAGTACTTC. It yields the protein CASTARGYQETQYF.

V usage is TRBV6-7 and J usage is TRBJ2-7; D not certain. TRBV6-7 is designated an ORF whose function remains uncertain. The V end lost 6 bases, the J end lost 7 bases, and 13 bases lay between the germline ends. The CDR3 runs 12 residues. This CDR3 reads CASSKIPLEQYF. The DNA for the CDR3 is TGTGCCAGCAGCAAAATCCCCCTGGAGCAGTACTTC.

The genes are TRBV2 and TRBJ2-5, with TRBD2 matching over 7 bases. The CDR3 consists of 13 residues. J gave up 2 bases and V 8 bases, and 5 bases lay outside the gene matches. The V gene's germline CDR1 is SNHLY and CDR2 FYNNEI. CDR3 coding DNA: TGTGCCAGCGGCCCTAGCGGTCAAGAGACCCAGTACTTC. It codes for CASGPSGQETQYF.

In this sample, this clone turned up once. The V gene is TRBV5-4, the J gene TRBJ1-2; 8 nucleotides line up with TRBD1. Germline V CDR1 and CDR2: SGHNT, YYREEE (reference sequence). The CDR3 runs 14 residues. V lost 3 bases and J lost 4; bases outside the gene matches: 5. This CDR3 reads CASSSGQGTYGYTF. The DNA for the CDR3 is TGTGCCAGCAGCTCCGGACAGGGAACCTATGGCTACACCTTC.

The genes are TRBV18 and TRBJ2-5, with 11 nucleotides matching TRBD2. The CDR3 totals 16 residues. J was trimmed by 0 bases and V by 3 bases; bases with no gene match: 3. Per the germline V gene, CDR1 is KGHSH and CDR2 is LQKENI. This CDR3 is CASSPRLAGYQETQYF. Written as DNA, the CDR3 is TGTGCCAGCTCACCCCGACTAGCGGGGTACCAAGAGACCCAGTACTTC. The whole variable domain, filled in from reference TRBV18 and TRBJ2-5, reads NAGVMQNPRHLVRRRGQEARLRCSPMKGHSHVYWYRQLPEEGLKFMVYLQKENIIDESGMPKERFSAEFPKEGPSILRIQQVVRGDSAAYFCASSPRLAGYQETQYFGPGTRLLVL.

The rearrangement uses TRBV13 and TRBJ2-1; TRBD2 agrees at 9 bases. The V and J ends lost 5 bases and 7 bases, in that order; junction bases with no gene match: 12. The CDR3 totals 16 residues. Germline values: CDR1 PRHDT, CDR2 FYEKMQ (reference sequence). CDR3 coding DNA: TGTGCCAGCAGCCTCAAATTTAGCGGGGGCGTAAATGAGCAGTTCTTC. Its translation is CASSLKFSGGVNEQFF.

This chain links TRBV4-1 with TRBJ2-7; perhaps TRBD2 as D (5 bases). The CDR3 spans 13 residues. Trimming cost V 2 bases and J 9 bases, with 14 bases left between them. Germline CDR1 reads MGHRA; CDR2 reads YSYEKL. The CDR3 region has the DNA TGCGCCAGCAGCCAACGAGAGGGAGATCGGCAGTACTTC. It is translated as CASSQREGDRQYF.